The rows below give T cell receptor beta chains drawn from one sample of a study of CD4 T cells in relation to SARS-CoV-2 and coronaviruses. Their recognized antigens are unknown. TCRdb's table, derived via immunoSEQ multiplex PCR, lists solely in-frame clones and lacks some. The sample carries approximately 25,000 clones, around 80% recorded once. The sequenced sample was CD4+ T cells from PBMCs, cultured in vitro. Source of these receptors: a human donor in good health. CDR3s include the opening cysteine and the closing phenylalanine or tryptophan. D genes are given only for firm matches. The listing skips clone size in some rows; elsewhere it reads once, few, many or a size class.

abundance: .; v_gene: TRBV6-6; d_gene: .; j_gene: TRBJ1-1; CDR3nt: TGTGCCAGTTGGGGGATTTTAGACACTGAAGCTTTCTTT; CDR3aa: CASWGILDTEAFF
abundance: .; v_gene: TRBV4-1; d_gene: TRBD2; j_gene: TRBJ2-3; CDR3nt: TGCGCCAGCAGCCAGAGGGGAGCGGGGGGCGGGACAGATACGCAGTATTTT; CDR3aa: CASSQRGAGGGTDTQYF
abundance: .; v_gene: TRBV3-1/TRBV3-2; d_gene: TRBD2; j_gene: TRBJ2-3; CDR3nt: TGTGCCAGCAGCCAAGTTCCACTAGCGGGAGGAGCCGGTACGCAGTATTTT; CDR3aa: CASSQVPLAGGAGTQYF
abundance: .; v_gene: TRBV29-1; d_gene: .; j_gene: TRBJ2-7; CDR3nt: TGCAGCGTTGAGAGGACGGAGGATCCCTACGAGCAGTACTTC; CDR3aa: CSVERTEDPYEQYF
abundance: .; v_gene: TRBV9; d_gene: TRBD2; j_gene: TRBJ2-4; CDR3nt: TGTGCCAGCAGCCCGCGGGACTACAGCGACATTCAGTACTTC; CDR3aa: CASSPRDYSDIQYF
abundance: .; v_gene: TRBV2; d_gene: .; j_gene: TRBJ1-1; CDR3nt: TGTGCCAGCATTGAGAGGGGCACGAGGAACACTGAAGCTTTCTTT; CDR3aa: CASIERGTRNTEAFF
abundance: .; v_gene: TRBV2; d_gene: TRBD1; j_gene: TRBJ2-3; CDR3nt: TGTGCCAGCAGTGGCCGGGACAGGGGGACAGATACGCAGTATTTT; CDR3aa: CASSGRDRGTDTQYF
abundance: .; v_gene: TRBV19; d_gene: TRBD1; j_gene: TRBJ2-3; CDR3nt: TGTGCCAGTACTGACAGGGCCCCCCCAGATACGCAGTATTTT; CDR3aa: CASTDRAPPDTQYF
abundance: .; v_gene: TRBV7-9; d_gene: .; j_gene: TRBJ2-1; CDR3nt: TGTGCCAGCAGCTCTCGACTCCCGGGACCTCTTATGGGGGGGCAGTTCTTC; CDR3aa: CASSSRLPGPLMGGQFF
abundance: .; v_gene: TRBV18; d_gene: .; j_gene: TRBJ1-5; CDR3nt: TGTGCCAGCTCACCATCTGGCGGCAATCAGCCCCAGCATTTT; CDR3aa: CASSPSGGNQPQHF
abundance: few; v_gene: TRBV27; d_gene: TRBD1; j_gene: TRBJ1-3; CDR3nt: TGTGCCAGCAGTCCCGGACAGGGGCGTTTGGCCTTTGGAAACACCATATATTTT; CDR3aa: CASSPGQGRLAFGNTIYF
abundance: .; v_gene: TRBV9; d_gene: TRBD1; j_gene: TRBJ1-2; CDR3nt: TGTGCCAGCAGCGCCGACAGGGCCTATGGCTACACCTTC; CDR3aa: CASSADRAYGYTF
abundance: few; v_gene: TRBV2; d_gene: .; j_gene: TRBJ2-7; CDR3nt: TGTGCCACCAAGGGTAGCCCAGCGAGCTCCTACGAGCAGTACTTC; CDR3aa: CATKGSPASSYEQYF
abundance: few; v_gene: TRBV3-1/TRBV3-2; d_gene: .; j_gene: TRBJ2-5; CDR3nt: TGTGCCAGCAGCCAAGATCTTGGGGAGACCCAGTACTTC; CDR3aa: CASSQDLGETQYF
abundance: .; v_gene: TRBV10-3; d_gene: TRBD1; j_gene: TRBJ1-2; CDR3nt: TGTGCCATCAGTGAAACGGGACAGCGTGATGGCTACACCTTC; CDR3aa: CAISETGQRDGYTF
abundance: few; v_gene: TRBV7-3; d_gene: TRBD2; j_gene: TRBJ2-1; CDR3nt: TGTGCCAGCAGCTTAACGGGGACTAGATTCCCCGATGAGCAGTTCTTC; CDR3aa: CASSLTGTRFPDEQFF
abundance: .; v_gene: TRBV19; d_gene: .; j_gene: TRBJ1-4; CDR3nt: TGTGCCAGTAGCCGGGACCTCACTAATGAAAAACTGTTTTTT; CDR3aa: CASSRDLTNEKLFF
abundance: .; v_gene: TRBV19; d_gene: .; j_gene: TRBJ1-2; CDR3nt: TGTGCCAGTAGTCCAAATGGCCCTTATGGCTACACCTTC; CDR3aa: CASSPNGPYGYTF
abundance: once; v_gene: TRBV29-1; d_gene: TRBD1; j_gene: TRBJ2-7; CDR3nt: TGCAGCGTTTGCGACAGGGGCCACGAGCAGTACTTC; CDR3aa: CSVCDRGHEQYF
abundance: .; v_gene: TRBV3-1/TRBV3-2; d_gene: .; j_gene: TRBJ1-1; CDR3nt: TGTGCCAGCAGCCAAGAGGGCAGGGGGAACACTGAAGCTTTCTTT; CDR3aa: CASSQEGRGNTEAFF
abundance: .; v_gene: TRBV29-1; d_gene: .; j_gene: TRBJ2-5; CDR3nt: TGCAGCGTTGAATACCAGGGTGGGGAGACCCAGTACTTC; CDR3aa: CSVEYQGGETQYF
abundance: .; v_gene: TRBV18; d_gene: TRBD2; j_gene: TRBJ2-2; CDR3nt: TGTGCCAGCTCACCGATGACTAGCGGGTCCTCCGGGGAGCTGTTTTTT; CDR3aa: CASSPMTSGSSGELFF
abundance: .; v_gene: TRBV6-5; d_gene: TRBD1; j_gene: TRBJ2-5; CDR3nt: TGTGCCAGCAGTCCCCGGGACAGGGTAGCTACCCAGTACTTC; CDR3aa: CASSPRDRVATQYF
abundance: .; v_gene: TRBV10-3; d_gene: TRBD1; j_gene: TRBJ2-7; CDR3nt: TGTGCCATAGGAGGGACAGGGACTGAAGAGCAGTACTTC; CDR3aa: CAIGGTGTEEQYF
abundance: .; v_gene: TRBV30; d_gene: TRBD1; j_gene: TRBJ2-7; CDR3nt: TGTGCCTGCTTCCGGGACAGGGGTGGAGAGCAGTACTTC; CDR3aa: CACFRDRGGEQYF
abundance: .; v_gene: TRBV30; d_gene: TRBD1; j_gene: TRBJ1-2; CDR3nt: TGTGCCTGGAGTGCTACGGCCCAGGGGGGTTACACCTTC; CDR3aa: CAWSATAQGGYTF
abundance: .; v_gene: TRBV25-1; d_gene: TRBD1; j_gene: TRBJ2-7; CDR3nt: TGTGCCAGCAGCCGGACAGGGACCGAGCAGTACTTC; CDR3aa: CASSRTGTEQYF
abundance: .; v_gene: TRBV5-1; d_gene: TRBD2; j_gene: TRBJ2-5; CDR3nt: TGCGCCAGCAGCTTGGGAGCGGGAGGGATCGAGACCCAGTACTTC; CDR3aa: CASSLGAGGIETQYF
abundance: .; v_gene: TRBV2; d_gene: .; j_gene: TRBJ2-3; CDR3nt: TGTGCCAGCAGTGAAGGAAACTCAGGGCGCACAGATACGCAGTATTTT; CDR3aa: CASSEGNSGRTDTQYF
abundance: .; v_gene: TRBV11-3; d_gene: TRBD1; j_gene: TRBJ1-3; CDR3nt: TGTGCCAGCAGCCTTGGACAGGGAACTGGAAACACCATATATTTT; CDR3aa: CASSLGQGTGNTIYF
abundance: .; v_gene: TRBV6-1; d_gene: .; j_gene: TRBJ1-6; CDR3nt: TGTGCCAGCAGTGAACAGGGCTATAATTCACCCCTCCACTTT; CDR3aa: CASSEQGYNSPLHF
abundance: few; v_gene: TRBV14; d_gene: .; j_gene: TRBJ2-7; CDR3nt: TGTGCCAGCAGCGCCCGAAACTACGAGCAGTACTTC; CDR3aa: CASSARNYEQYF
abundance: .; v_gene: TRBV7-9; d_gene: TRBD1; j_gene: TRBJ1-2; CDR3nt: TGTGCCAGCAGCTTAGGGCAGGACAGGGACGGCTACACCTTC; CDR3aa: CASSLGQDRDGYTF
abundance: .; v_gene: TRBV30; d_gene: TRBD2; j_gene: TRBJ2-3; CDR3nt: TGTGCCTGGAAGCCGCTAGCGGGAATAGATACGCAGTATTTT; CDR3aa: CAWKPLAGIDTQYF
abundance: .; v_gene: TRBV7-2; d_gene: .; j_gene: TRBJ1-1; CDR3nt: TGTGCCAGCAGCTTAGATAGCCACACTGAAGCTTTCTTT; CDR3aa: CASSLDSHTEAFF
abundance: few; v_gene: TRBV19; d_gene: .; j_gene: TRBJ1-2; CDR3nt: TGTGCCAGTAGTCCAGCAGGAGGGGCGGGGGCTGGCTACACCTTC; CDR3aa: CASSPAGGAGAGYTF
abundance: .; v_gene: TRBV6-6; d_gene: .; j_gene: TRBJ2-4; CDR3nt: TGTGCCAGCAGCCCCCCCGCCAAAAACATTCAGTACTTC; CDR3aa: CASSPPAKNIQYF
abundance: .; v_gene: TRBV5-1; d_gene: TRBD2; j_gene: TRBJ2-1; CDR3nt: TGCGCCAGCAGCTTAAGGAGGGAGGGCGATGAGCAGTTCTTC; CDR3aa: CASSLRREGDEQFF
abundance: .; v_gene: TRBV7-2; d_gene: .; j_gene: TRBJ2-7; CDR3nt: TGTGCCAGCAGGAAGGGGGGGAGCTCCTACGAGCAGTACTTC; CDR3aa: CASRKGGSSYEQYF
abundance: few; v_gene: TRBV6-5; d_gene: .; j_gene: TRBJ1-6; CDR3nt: TGTGCCAGTGTCGAAGGTCATTCACCCCTCCACTTT; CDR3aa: CASVEGHSPLHF
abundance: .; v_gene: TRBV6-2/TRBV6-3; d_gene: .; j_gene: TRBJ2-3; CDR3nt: TGTGCCAGCAGTTACAAGGATACGCAGTATTTT; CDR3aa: CASSYKDTQYF
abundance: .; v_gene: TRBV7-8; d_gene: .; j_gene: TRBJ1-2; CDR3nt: TGTGCCAGCAGCCGCGGGCCAGGGGCAGGAGGCTACACCTTC; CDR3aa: CASSRGPGAGGYTF
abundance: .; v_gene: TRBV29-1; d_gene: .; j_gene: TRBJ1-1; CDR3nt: TGCAGCGCCAATCGGGACACCTGGAACACTGAAGCTTTCTTT; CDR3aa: CSANRDTWNTEAFF
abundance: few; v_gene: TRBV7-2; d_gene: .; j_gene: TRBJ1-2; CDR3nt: TGTGCCAGCAGCTTAGCGCTCGGCAGTAACTATGGCTACACCTTC; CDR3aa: CASSLALGSNYGYTF
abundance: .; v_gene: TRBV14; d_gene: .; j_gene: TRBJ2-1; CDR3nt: TGTGCCAGCAGCCCGCAGATCTCCTACAATGAGCAGTTCTTC; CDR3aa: CASSPQISYNEQFF
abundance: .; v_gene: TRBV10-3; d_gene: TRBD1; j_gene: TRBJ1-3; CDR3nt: TGTGCCATCAGTGACACAGGGGTCTCTGGAAACACCATATATTTT; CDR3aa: CAISDTGVSGNTIYF
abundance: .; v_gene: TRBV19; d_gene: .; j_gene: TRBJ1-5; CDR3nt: TGTGCCAGTAGTTCTGGGGGACCGAGCAATCAGCCCCAGCATTTT; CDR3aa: CASSSGGPSNQPQHF
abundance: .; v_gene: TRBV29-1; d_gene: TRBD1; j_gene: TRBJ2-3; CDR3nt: TGCAGCGTGGGTGGGGACAGGGGGCACTCTGATACGCAGTATTTT; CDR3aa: CSVGGDRGHSDTQYF
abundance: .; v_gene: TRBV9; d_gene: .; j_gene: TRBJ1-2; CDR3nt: TGTGCCAGCAGCGTAGAGGGGCGGAACTATGGCTACACCTTC; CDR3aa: CASSVEGRNYGYTF
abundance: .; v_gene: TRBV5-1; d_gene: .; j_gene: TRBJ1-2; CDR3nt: TGCGCCAGCAAGGTCGAATCGGGCCTGAACTATGGCTACACCTTC; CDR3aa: CASKVESGLNYGYTF
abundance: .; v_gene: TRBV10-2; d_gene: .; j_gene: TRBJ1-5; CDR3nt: TGCGCCAGCAGTGACCGCGACGGTTACAATCAGCCCCAGCATTTT; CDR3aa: CASSDRDGYNQPQHF
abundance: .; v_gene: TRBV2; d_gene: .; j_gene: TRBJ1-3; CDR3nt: TGTGCCAGCAGTAAGCAAAGACTACGGACACCGGGAAACACCATATATTTT; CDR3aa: CASSKQRLRTPGNTIYF
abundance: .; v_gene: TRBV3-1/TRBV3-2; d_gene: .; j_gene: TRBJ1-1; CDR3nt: TGTGCCAGCAGCCAAGAGGGGGGGGAGAAAAAACCCGAAGCTTTCTTT; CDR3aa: CASSQEGGEKKPEAFF
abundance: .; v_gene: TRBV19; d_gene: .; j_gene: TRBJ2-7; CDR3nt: TGTGCCGGGGTTCAGTTCCGGGTCATCACCTACGAGCAGTACTTC; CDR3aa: CAGVQFRVITYEQYF
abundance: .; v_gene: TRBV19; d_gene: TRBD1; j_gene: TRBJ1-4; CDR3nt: TGTGCCAGTAGTCCTGGGACAGGGAGGCATGAAAAACTGTTTTTT; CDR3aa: CASSPGTGRHEKLFF